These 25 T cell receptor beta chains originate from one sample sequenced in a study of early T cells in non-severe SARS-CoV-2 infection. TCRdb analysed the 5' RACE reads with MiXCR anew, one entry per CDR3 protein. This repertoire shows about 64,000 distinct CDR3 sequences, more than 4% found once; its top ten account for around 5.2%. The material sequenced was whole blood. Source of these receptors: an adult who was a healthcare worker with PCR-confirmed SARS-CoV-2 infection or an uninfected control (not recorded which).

The CDR3 loop reads CASRYVVGTPNTEAFF. Here the CDR3 DNA reads TGTGCCAGCAGATACGTCGTCGGGACACCGAACACTGAAGCTTTCTTT. The rearrangement links TRBV6-1 to TRBJ1-1; possible D gene TRBD1, 6 bases. In germline, CDR1 is MNHNS, CDR2 SASEGT. The CDR3 covers 16 residues. Trimming shortened V by 6 bases and J by 1 base, and 18 bases separated the two germline ends.

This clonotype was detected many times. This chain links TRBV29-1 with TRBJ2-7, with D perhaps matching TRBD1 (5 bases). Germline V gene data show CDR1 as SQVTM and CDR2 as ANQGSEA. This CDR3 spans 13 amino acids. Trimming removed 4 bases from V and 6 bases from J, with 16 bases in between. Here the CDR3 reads CSVVVDSGFEQYF. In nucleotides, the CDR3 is TGCAGCGTTGTAGTCGACAGTGGATTCGAGCAGTACTTC.

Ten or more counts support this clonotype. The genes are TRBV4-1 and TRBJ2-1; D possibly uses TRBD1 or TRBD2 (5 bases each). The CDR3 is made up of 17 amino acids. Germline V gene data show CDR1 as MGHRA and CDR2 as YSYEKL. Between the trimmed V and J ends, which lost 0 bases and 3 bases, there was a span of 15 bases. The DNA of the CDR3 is TGCGCCAGCAGCCAAGATGGGAGCCTGGGGGACTACAATGAGCAGTTCTTC. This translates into CASSQDGSLGDYNEQFF.

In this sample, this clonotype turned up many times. This chain's CDR3 is CSATMIAGATDTQYF. The CDR3 DNA follows: TGCAGCGCAACTATGATAGCGGGGGCCACAGATACGCAGTATTTT. This chain uses TRBV20-1 with TRBJ2-3; TRBD2 matches at 9 bases. In germline, CDR1 is DFQATT, CDR2 SNEGSKA (reference sequence). The CDR3 extends over 15 amino acids.

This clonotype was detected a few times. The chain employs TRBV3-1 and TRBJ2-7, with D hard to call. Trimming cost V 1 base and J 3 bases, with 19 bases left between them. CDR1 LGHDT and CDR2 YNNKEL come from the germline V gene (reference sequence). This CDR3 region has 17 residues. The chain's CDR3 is CASSQVMSQASLYEQYF. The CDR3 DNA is TGTGCCAGCAGCCAAGTAATGAGTCAGGCTTCCCTCTACGAGCAGTACTTC.

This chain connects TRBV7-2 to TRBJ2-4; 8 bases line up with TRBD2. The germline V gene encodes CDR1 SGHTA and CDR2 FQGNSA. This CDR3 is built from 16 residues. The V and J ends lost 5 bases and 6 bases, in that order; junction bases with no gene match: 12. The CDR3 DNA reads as TGTGCCAGCAGCCCAACGGGACTAGTGTACCGAAACATTCAGTACTTC. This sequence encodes CASSPTGLVYRNIQYF.

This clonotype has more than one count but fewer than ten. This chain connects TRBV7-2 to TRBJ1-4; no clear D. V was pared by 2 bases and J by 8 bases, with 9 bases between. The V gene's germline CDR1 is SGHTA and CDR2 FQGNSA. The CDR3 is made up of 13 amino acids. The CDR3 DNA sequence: TGTGCCAGCAGCTTAAGGGCTCCGGAAAAACTGTTTTTT. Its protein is CASSLRAPEKLFF.

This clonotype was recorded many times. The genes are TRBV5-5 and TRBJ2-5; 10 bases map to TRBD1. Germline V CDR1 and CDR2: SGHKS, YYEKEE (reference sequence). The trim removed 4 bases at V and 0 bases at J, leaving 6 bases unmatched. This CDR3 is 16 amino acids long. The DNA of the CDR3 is TGTGCCAGCAGCCCGGGGGGACAGGGGAACCAAGAGACCCAGTACTTC. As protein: CASSPGGQGNQETQYF.

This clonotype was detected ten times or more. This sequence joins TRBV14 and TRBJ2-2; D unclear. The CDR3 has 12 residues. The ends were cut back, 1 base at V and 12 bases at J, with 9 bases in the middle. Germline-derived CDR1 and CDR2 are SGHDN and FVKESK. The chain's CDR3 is CASSQVGGKLFF. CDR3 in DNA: TGTGCCAGCAGCCAAGTCGGCGGAAAGCTGTTTTTT.

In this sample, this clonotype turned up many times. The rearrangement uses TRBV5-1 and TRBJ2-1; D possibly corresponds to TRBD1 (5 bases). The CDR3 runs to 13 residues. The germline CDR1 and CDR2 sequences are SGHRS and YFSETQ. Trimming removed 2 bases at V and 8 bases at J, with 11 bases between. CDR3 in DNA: TGCGCCAGCAGCTTACAGGATTCGGATGAGCAGTTCTTC. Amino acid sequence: CASSLQDSDEQFF. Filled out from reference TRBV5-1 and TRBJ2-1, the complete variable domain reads KAGVTQTPRYLIKTRGQQVTLSCSPISGHRSVSWYQQTPGQGLQFLFEYFSETQRNKGNFPGRFSGRQFSNSRSEMNVSTLELGDSALYLCASSLQDSDEQFFGPGTRLTVL.

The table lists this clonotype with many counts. The CDR3 bases are TGTGCCAGCAGCTTAGATAAGAGTGGCAATCAGCCCCAGCATTTT. Encoded protein: CASSLDKSGNQPQHF. The chain combines TRBV11-2 with TRBJ1-5; no definite D call. The V end was cut by 0 bases, the J end by 2 bases, with 8 bases between. Germline lookup yields CDR1 SGHAT and CDR2 FQNNGV. The CDR3 is 15 residues long. The full variable domain, with the rest looked up from reference TRBV11-2 and TRBJ1-5, is EAGVAQSPRYKIIEKRQSVAFWCNPISGHATLYWYQQILGQGPKLLIQFQNNGVVDDSQLPKDRFSAERLKGVDSTLKIQPAKLEDSAVYLCASSLDKSGNQPQHFGDGTRLSIL.

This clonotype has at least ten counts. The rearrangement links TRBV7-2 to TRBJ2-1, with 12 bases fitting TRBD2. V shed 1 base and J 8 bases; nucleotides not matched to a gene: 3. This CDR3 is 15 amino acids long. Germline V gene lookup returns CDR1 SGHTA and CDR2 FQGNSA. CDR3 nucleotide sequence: TGTGCCAGCAGCTTAGGACTAGCGGGAGTCGATGAGCAGTTCTTC. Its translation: CASSLGLAGVDEQFF.

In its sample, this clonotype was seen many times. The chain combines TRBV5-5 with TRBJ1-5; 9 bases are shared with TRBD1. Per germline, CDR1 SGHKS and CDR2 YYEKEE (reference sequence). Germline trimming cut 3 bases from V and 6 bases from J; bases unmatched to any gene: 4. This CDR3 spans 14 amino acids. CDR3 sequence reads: CASSSDRGGQPQHF. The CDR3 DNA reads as TGTGCCAGCAGCTCGGACAGGGGAGGTCAGCCCCAGCATTTT.

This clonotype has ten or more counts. For the CDR3, the DNA is TGTGCCAGTAGTATGGCAGGACCTCCTTACGAGCAGTACTTC. This encodes CASSMAGPPYEQYF. The chain uses TRBV19 and TRBJ2-7; D unresolved. CDR1 LNHDA and CDR2 SQIVND come from the germline V gene (reference sequence). The CDR3 totals 14 residues. V was clipped by 3 bases and J by 4 bases, with 13 bases between them.

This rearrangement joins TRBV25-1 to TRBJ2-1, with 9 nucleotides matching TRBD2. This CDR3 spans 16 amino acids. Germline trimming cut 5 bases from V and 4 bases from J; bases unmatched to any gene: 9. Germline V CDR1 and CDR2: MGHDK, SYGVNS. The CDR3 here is CASSPSLAGKYNEQFF. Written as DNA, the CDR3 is TGTGCCAGCAGTCCCTCTCTAGCGGGGAAATACAATGAGCAGTTCTTC.

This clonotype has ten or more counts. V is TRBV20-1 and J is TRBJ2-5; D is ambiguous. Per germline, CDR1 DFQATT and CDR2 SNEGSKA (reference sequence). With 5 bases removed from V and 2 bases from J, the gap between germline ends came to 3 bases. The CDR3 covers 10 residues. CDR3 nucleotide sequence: TGCAGTGCTGGACAAGAGACCCAGTACTTC. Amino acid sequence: CSAGQETQYF.

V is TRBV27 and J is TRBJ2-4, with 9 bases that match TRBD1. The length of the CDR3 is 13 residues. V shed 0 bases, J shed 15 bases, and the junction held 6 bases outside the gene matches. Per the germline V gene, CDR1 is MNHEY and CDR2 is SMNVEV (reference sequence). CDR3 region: CASSLSGTGLPYF. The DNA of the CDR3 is TGTGCCAGCAGTTTATCAGGGACAGGGCTACCGTACTTC.

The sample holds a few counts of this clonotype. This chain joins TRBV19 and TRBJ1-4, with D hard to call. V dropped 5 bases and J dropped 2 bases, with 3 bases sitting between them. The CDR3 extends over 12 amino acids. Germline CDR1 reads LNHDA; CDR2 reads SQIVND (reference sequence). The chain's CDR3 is CASSRTNEKLFF. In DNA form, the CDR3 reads TGTGCCAGTAGTCGGACTAATGAAAAACTGTTTTTT.

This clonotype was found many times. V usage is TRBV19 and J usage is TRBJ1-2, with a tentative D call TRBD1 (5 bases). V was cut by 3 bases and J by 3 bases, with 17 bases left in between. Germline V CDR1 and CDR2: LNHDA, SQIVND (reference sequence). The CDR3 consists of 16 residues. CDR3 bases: TGTGCCAGTAGTATTGGGTCCGTCAGGGCGCACTATGGCTACACCTTC. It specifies CASSIGSVRAHYGYTF.

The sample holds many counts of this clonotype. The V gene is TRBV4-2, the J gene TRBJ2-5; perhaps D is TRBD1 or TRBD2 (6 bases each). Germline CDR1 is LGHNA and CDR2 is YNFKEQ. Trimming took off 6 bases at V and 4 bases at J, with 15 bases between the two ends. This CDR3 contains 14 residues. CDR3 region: CASSPVGGIETQYF. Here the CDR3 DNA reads TGTGCCAGCAGTCCCGTGGGGGGCATAGAGACCCAGTACTTC.

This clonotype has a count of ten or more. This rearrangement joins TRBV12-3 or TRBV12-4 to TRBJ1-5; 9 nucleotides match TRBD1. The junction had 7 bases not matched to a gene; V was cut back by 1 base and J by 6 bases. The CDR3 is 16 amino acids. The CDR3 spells CASSLEQGAMRQPQHF. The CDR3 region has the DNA TGTGCCAGCAGTTTAGAACAGGGGGCGATGCGTCAGCCCCAGCATTTT.

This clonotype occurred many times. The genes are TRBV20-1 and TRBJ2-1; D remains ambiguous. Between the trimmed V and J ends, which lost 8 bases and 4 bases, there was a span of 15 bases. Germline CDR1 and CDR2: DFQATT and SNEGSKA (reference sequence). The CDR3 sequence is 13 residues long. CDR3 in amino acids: CSSQQWAYNEQFF. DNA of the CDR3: TGCAGTTCTCAACAGTGGGCGTACAATGAGCAGTTCTTC.

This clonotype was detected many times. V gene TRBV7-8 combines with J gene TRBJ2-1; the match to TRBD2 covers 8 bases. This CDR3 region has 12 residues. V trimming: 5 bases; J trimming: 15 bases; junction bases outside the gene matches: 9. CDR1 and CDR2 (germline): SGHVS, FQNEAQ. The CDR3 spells CASSRGGQGPFF. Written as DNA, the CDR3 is TGTGCCAGCAGCCGCGGGGGGCAGGGACCGTTCTTC.

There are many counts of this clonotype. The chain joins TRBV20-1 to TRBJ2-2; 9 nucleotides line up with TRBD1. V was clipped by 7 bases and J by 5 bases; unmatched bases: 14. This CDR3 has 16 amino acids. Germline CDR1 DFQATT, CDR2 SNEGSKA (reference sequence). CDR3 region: CSVTEHRGQGTGELFF. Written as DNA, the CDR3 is TGCAGTGTAACGGAGCACAGGGGGCAAGGTACCGGGGAGCTGTTTTTT.

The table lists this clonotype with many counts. DNA for the CDR3: TGTGCCAGCAGCTTGGGGGCTGGAGGGGAAGCTTTCTTT. Residues: CASSLGAGGEAFF. This rearrangement joins TRBV5-4 to TRBJ1-1; D call uncertain. The germline V gene has CDR1 SGHNT and CDR2 YYREEE (reference sequence). This CDR3 has 13 residues. V lost 0 bases to trimming and J lost 8 bases, with 11 bases between them.